This is a list of T cell receptor beta chains from one sample in a study of shared clonotypes between healthy human individuals. Measured with immunoSEQ multiplex PCR; TCRdb has only the in-frame clones, and not every one. The table shows 2 million to 2.5 million clones, with approximately 96% occurring only once. What was sequenced was naive CD4+ T cells sorted from blood. These receptors came from a man aged 18 to 29 in good health. Both conserved end residues are part of each CDR3. D genes are given only for firm matches. Where a row states a size, it is once, few, many or the class of an expanded clone; other rows omit it.

cdr3_aa | cdr3_nt | clone_size | v_call | d_call | j_call
CASTAGTHGDGQFF | TGTGCCAGCACGGCAGGGACGCACGGAGATGGGCAGTTCTTC | . | TRBV6-5 | . | TRBJ2-1
CSVAGGFDEQYF | TGCAGCGTAGCGGGGGGGTTTGACGAGCAGTACTTC | . | TRBV29-1 | TRBD2 | TRBJ2-7
CAWLFRGLPYGYTF | TGTGCCTGGTTGTTCCGGGGCCTCCCCTATGGCTACACCTTC | . | TRBV30 | . | TRBJ1-2
CASSDPGGTRSYEQYF | TGTGCCAGCAGTGATCCGGGGGGGACCCGCTCCTACGAGCAGTACTTC | . | TRBV2 | TRBD2 | TRBJ2-7
CAIERYSYEQYF | TGTGCCATCGAAAGATACTCCTACGAGCAGTACTTC | . | TRBV10-3 | . | TRBJ2-7
CASSEYRGPEQFF | TGTGCCAGCAGTGAATATAGGGGGCCAGAGCAGTTCTTC | . | TRBV25-1 | TRBD1 | TRBJ2-1
CAWMTGGKNTEAFF | TGTGCCTGGATGACAGGGGGTAAGAACACTGAAGCTTTCTTT | few | TRBV30 | TRBD1 | TRBJ1-1
CASSETLLAGGPWVTDTQYF | TGCGCCAGCAGTGAGACGTTACTAGCGGGAGGGCCCTGGGTCACAGATACGCAGTATTTT | . | TRBV10-1 | TRBD2 | TRBJ2-3
CASSRTDSGVGTDTQYF | TGTGCCAGCAGCCGGACTGATAGCGGGGTAGGCACAGATACGCAGTATTTT | . | TRBV4-2 | TRBD2 | TRBJ2-3
CASSLVTITGELFF | TGTGCCAGCAGCTTAGTAACGATCACCGGGGAGCTGTTTTTT | . | TRBV7-2 | . | TRBJ2-2
CASSGLAETYEQYF | TGCGCCAGCAGTGGGCTAGCGGAAACCTACGAGCAGTACTTC | . | TRBV10-2 | TRBD2 | TRBJ2-7
CATSRDRDRVTEAFF | TGTGCCACCAGCAGAGATCGGGACAGGGTCACTGAAGCTTTCTTT | . | TRBV15 | TRBD1 | TRBJ1-1
CASSSQAGGLYEQYF | TGTGCCAGCAGCTCCCAAGCGGGGGGACTTTACGAGCAGTACTTC | . | TRBV7-9 | TRBD2 | TRBJ2-7
CATSREREASNKPLHF | TGTGCCACCAGCAGAGAGAGGGAGGCCTCTAATAAACCCCTCCACTTT | . | TRBV15 | . | TRBJ1-6